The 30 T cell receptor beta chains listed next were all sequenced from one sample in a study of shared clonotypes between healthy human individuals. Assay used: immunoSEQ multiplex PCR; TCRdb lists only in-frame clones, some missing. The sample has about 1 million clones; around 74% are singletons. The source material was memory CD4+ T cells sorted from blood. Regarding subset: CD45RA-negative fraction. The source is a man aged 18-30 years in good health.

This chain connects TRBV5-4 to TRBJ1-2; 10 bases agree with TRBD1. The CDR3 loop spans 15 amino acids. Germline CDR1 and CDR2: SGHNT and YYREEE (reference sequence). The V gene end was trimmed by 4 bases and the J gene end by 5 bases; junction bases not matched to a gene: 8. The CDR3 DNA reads TGTGCCAGCAGCCCAGGACAGGGGGTAGGGTATGGCTACACCTTC. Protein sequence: CASSPGQGVGYGYTF.

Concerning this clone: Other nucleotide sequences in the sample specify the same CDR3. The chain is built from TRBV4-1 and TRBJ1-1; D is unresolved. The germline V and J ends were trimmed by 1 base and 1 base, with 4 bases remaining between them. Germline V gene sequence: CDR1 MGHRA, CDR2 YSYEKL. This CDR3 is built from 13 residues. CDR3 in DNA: TGCGCCAGCAGCCAAGTGCCGAACACTGAAGCTTTCTTT. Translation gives CASSQVPNTEAFF.

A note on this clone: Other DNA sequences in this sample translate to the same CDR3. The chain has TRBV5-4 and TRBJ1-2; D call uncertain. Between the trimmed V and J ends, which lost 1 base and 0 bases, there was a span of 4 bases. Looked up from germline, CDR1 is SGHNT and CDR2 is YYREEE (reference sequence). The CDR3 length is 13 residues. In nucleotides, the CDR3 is TGTGCCAGCAGCTTGACGGCTAACTATGGCTACACCTTC. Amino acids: CASSLTANYGYTF.

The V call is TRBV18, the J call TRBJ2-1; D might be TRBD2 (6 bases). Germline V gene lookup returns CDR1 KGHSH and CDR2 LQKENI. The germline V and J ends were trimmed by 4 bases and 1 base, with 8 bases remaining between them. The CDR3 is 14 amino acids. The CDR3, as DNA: TGTGCCAGCTCACTTAGCGGATCCTACAATGAGCAGTTCTTC. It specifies CASSLSGSYNEQFF.

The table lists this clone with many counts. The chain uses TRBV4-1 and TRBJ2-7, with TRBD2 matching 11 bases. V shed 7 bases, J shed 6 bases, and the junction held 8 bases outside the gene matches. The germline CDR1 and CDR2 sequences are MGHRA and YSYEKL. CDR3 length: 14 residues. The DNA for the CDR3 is TGCGCCAGCAAAACTCTAGCGGGGGGTGGCGAGCAGTACTTC. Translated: CASKTLAGGGEQYF.

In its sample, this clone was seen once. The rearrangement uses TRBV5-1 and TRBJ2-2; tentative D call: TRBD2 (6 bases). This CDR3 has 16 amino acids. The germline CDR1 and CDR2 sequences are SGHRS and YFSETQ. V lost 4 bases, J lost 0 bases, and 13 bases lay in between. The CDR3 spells CASSPSGQTNTGELFF. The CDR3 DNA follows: TGCGCCAGCAGCCCCAGCGGGCAGACGAACACCGGGGAGCTGTTTTTT.

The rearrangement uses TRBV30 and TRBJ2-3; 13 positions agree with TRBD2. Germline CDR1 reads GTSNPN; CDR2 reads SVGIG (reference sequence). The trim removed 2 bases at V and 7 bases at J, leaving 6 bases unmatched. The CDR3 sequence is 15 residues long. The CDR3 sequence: CAWSFGTSGTHTQYF. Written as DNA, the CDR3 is TGTGCCTGGAGTTTTGGGACTAGCGGGACGCATACGCAGTATTTT.

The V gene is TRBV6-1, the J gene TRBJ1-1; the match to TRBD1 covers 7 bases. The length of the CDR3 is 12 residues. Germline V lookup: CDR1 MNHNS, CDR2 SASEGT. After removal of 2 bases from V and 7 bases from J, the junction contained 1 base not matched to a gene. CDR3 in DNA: TGTGCCAGCAGTGAAAGGACAGGTGAAGCTTTCTTT. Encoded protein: CASSERTGEAFF.

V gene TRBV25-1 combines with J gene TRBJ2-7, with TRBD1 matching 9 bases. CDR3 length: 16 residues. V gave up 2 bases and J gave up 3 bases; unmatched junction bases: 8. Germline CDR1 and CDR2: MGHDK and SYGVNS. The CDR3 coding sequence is TGTGCCAGCAGTGAAATCGCGGACAGGGGTCGCTACGAGCAGTACTTC. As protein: CASSEIADRGRYEQYF.

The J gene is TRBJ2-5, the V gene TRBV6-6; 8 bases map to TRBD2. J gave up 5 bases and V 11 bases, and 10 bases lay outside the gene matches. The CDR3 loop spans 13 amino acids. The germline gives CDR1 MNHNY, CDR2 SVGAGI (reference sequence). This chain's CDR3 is CAGGVAGSETQYF. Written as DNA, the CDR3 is TGTGCCGGCGGGGTAGCGGGGTCGGAGACCCAGTACTTC.

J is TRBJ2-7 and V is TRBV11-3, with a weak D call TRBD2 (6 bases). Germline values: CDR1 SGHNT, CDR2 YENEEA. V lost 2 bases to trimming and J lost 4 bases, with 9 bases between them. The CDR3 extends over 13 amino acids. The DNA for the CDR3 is TGTGCCAGCAGCTTAATGCGGGGTTACGAGCAGTACTTC. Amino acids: CASSLMRGYEQYF. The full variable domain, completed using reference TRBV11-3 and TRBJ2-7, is EAGVVQSPRYKIIEKKQPVAFWCNPISGHNTLYWYLQNLGQGPELLIRYENEEAVDDSQLPKDRFSAERLKGVDSTLKIQPAELGDSAVYLCASSLMRGYEQYFGPGTRLTVT.

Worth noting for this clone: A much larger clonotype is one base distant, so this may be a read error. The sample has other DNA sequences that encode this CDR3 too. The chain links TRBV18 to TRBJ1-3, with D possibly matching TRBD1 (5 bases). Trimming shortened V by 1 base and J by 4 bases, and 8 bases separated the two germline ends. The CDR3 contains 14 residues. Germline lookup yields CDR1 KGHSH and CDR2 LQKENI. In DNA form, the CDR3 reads TGTGCCAGCTCACCACAGGGGACGGGAAACACCATATATTTT. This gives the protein CASSPQGTGNTIYF.

The DNA for the CDR3 is TGCGCCAGCAGCTTGGAGGGGAGGAATGAAAAACTGTTTTTT. This sequence encodes CASSLEGRNEKLFF. The chain is built from TRBV5-1 and TRBJ1-4; possible D gene TRBD1, 5 bases. The germline V and J ends were trimmed by 0 bases and 5 bases, with 8 bases remaining between them. The CDR3 length is 14 residues. In germline, CDR1 is SGHRS, CDR2 YFSETQ.

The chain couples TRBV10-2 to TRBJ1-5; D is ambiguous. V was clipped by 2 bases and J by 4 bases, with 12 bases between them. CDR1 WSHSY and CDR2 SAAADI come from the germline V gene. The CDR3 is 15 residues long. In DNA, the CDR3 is TGCGCCAGCAGTGAGCCGGGAGTGAAGAATCAGCCCCAGCATTTT. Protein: CASSEPGVKNQPQHF.

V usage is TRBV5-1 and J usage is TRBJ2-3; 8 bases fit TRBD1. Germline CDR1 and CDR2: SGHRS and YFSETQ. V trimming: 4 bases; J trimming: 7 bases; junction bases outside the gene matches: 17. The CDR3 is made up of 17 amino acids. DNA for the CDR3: TGCGCCAGCAGCCCACTGGGACCTCAGGGGGCCCCCAATACGCAGTATTTT. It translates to CASSPLGPQGAPNTQYF.

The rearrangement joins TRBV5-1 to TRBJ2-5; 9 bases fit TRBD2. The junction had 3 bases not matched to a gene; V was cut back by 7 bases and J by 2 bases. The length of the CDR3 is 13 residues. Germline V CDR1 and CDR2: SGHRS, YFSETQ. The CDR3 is CASSSGIQETQYF. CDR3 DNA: TGCGCCAGCTCTAGCGGGATTCAAGAGACCCAGTACTTC.

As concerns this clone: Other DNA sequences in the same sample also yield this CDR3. CDR3 protein: CASSLGEVNYGYTF. CDR3 nucleotides: TGCGCCAGCAGCTTGGGTGAGGTTAACTATGGCTACACCTTC. The V call is TRBV5-1, the J call TRBJ1-2; D remains ambiguous. The CDR3 length is 14 residues. CDR1 is SGHRS and CDR2 is YFSETQ in the germline V gene. Trimming left V 0 bases short and J 1 base short, with 7 bases between. The whole variable domain, remainder taken from reference TRBV5-1 and TRBJ1-2, is KAGVTQTPRYLIKTRGQQVTLSCSPISGHRSVSWYQQTPGQGLQFLFEYFSETQRNKGNFPGRFSGRQFSNSRSEMNVSTLELGDSALYLCASSLGEVNYGYTFGSGTRLTVV.

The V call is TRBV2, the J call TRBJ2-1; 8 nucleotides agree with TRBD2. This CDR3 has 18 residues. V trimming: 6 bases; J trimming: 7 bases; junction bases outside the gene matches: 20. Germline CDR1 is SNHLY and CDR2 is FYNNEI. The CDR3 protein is CASSTTAGTRKALNEQFF. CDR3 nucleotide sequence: TGTGCCAGCAGCACTACTGCCGGGACTAGGAAAGCTTTGAATGAGCAGTTCTTC.

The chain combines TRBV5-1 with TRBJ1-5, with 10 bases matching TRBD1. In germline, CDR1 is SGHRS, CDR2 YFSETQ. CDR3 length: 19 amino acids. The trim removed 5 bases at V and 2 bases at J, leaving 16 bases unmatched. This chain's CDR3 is CASRILSDRGRRGNQPQHF. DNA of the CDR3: TGCGCCAGCAGGATCTTGTCCGACAGGGGGCGGAGAGGCAATCAGCCCCAGCATTTT.

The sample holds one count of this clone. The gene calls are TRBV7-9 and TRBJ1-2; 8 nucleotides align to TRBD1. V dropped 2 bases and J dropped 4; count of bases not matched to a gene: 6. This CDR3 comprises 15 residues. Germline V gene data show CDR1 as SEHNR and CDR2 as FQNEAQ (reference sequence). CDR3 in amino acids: CASSLMGQGAYGYTF. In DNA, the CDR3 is TGTGCCAGCAGCTTAATGGGCCAGGGGGCCTATGGCTACACCTTC.

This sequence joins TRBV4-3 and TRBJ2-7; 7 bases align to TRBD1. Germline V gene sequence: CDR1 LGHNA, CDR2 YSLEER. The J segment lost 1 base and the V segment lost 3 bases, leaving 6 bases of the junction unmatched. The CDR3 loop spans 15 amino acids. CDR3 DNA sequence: TGCGCCAGCAGCCAGATAAACAGGGGATCCTACGAGCAGTACTTC. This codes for CASSQINRGSYEQYF.

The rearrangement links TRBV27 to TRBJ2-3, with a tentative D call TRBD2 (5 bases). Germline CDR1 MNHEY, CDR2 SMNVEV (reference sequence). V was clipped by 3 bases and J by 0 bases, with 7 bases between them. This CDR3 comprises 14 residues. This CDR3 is CASSFSVSTDTQYF. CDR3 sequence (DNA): TGTGCCAGCAGTTTTAGCGTCAGCACAGATACGCAGTATTTT.

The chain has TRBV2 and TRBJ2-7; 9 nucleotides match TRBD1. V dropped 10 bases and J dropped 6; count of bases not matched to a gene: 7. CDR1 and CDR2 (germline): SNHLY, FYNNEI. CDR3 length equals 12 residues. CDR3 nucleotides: TGTGCCACCTTACAGGGGGCGGGCGAGCAGTACTTC. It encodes CATLQGAGEQYF.

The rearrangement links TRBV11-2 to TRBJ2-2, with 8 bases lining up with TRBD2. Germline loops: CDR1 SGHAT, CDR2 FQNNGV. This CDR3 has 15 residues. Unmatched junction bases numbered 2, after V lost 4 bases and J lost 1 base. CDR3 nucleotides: TGTGCCAGCAGCTCAACTAGCGGGAACACCGGGGAGCTGTTTTTT. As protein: CASSSTSGNTGELFF.

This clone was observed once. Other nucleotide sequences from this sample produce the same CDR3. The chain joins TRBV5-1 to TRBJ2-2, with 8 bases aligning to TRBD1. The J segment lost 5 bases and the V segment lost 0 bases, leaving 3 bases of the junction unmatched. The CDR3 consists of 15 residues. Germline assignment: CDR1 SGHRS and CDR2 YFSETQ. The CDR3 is CASSLAGQGTGELFF. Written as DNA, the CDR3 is TGCGCCAGCAGCTTGGCCGGACAGGGAACCGGGGAGCTGTTTTTT.

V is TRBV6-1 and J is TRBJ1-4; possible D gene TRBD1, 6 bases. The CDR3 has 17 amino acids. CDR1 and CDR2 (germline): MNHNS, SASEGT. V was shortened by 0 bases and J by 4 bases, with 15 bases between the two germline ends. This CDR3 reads CASSEAGGGHFNEKLFF. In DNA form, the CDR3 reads TGTGCCAGCAGTGAAGCGGGGGGGGGACACTTTAATGAAAAACTGTTTTTT.

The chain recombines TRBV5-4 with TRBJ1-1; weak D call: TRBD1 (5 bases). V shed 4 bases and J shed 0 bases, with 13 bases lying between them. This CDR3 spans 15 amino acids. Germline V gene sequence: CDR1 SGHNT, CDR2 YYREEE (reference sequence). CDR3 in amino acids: CASSTQRGVNTEAFF. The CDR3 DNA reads TGTGCCAGCAGCACCCAGCGGGGGGTGAACACTGAAGCTTTCTTT. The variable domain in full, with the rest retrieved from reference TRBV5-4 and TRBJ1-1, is ETGVTQSPTHLIKTRGQQVTLRCSSQSGHNTVSWYQQALGQGPQFIFQYYREEENGRGNFPPRFSGLQFPNYSSELNVNALELDDSALYLCASSTQRGVNTEAFFGQGTRLTVV.

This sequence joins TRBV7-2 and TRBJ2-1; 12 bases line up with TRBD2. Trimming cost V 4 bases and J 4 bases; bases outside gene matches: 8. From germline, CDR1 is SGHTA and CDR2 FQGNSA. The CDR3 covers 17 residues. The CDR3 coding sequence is TGTGCCAGCAGCTCCTCTGGACTAGCGGGAAGATACAATGAGCAGTTCTTC. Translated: CASSSSGLAGRYNEQFF.

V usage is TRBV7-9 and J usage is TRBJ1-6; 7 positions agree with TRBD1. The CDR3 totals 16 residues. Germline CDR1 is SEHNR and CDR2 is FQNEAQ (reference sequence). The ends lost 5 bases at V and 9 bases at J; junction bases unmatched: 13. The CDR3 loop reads CASSRGGTEGGSPLHF. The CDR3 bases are TGTGCCAGCAGCCGCGGAGGGACAGAGGGTGGTTCACCCCTCCACTTT.

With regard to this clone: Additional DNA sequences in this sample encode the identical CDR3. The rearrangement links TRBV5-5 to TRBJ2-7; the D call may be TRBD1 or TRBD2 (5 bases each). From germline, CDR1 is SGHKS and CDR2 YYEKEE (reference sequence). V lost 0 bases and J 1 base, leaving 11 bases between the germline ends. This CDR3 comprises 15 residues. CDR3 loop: CASSLGAGGSYEQYF. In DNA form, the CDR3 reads TGTGCCAGCAGCTTGGGTGCTGGGGGATCCTACGAGCAGTACTTC.